This TCR beta chain was captured in a study of identifying expanded T cells in peripheral blood. CDR1 and CDR2 from the germline V gene are LNHDA and SQIVND (reference sequence). Trimming stripped 7 bases from V and 0 bases from J, with 10 bases between. This CDR3 has 13 residues. Study findings and constraints: About 1.2 clones differed between technical replicates, versus roughly 17 and 20 over time. Approximately two-week clone count variance significantly increased as total template count grew.

During the collection period, no donor immune events like infections were recorded. Note on this clone: Its cognate antigen is unknown.

The method was immunoSEQ multiplex PCR; TCRdb's version includes in-frame clones alone and lacks a portion of them. The repertoire holds around 84,000 clones, with approximately 90% as singletons. The TCR was taken from a person aged 18 to 70 in good health. Material for sequencing was blood. The chain couples TRBV19 to TRBJ2-7; D gene uncertain. The CDR3 DNA reads as TGTGCCAGTAAACCTACCCTCTCCTACGAGCAGTACTTC. Translation gives CASKPTLSYEQYF.